Shown below are 7 T cell receptor beta chains from a single sample sequenced in a study of T cell repertoires in cytomegalovirus infection. TCRdb re-derived calls from the reads in MiXCR, one entry per CDR3 protein. The table shows 450,000 to 600,000 distinct CDR3 sequences, with roughly 43% occurring only once. No antigen is known for these receptors. Sequences were derived from cultured PBMCs, sampled from culture after CMV antigen stimulation. These receptors were collected from a human donor in good health (CMV status not recorded). Some clones in this sample may be carry-over from other donors' samples.

V gene TRBV6-1 combines with J gene TRBJ1-1, with 7 bases identical to TRBD1. CDR1 is MNHNS and CDR2 is SASEGT in the germline V gene. V lost 4 bases, J lost 5 bases, and 10 bases stayed unmatched. This CDR3 is built from 15 residues. CDR3 nucleotide sequence: TGTGCCAGCAGTGTCTACAGGGGACCGGATACTGAAGCTTTCTTT. Amino acid sequence: CASSVYRGPDTEAFF.

This rearrangement joins TRBV5-4 to TRBJ2-3; possibly TRBD1 or TRBD2 for D (6 bases each). The ends were cut back, 9 bases at V and 3 bases at J, with 14 bases in the middle. CDR1 SGHNT and CDR2 YYREEE come from the germline V gene (reference sequence). This CDR3 region has 13 residues. The chain's CDR3 is CATTQGLTDTQYF. The CDR3 bases are TGTGCCACCACACAGGGACTTACAGATACGCAGTATTTT. The variable domain in full, completed from reference TRBV5-4 and TRBJ2-3, reads ETGVTQSPTHLIKTRGQQVTLRCSSQSGHNTVSWYQQALGQGPQFIFQYYREEENGRGNFPPRFSGLQFPNYSSELNVNALELDDSALYLCATTQGLTDTQYFGPGTRLTVL.

The sample holds a few counts of this clonotype. J is TRBJ1-5 and V is TRBV4-2, with TRBD1 matching over 7 bases. This CDR3 contains 17 residues. V lost 2 bases to trimming and J lost 5 bases; unmatched junction nucleotides: 12. CDR1 and CDR2 (germline): LGHNA, YNFKEQ. The DNA of the CDR3 is TGTGCCAGCAGCCAAAACCCCCGGGCAGGGGGGGATCAGCCCCAGCATTTT. It specifies CASSQNPRAGGDQPQHF.

The chain links TRBV14 to TRBJ1-6, with no clear D. The CDR3 spans 18 residues. Trimming stripped 1 base from V and 6 bases from J, with 19 bases between. CDR1 is SGHDN and CDR2 is FVKESK in the germline V gene. In nucleotides, the CDR3 is TGTGCCAGCAGCCAAGGAACGGGGTCACTTTCCCGTAATTCACCCCTCCACTTT. Protein sequence: CASSQGTGSLSRNSPLHF.

This rearrangement joins TRBV20-1 to TRBJ1-6; 7 nucleotides match TRBD1. J lost 15 bases, V lost 0 bases, and 8 bases had no gene match. This CDR3 region has 13 residues. Germline loops: CDR1 DFQATT, CDR2 SNEGSKA (reference sequence). CDR3 bases: TGCAGTGCTAGAGATGGAGACAGGGAGATCCTCCACTTT. It encodes CSARDGDREILHF.

This clonotype occurred a few times. The chain employs TRBV7-2 and TRBJ1-2, with D unresolved. V was trimmed by 3 bases and J by 6 bases, leaving 14 bases between them. CDR1 and CDR2 (germline): SGHTA, FQGNSA. This CDR3 is 14 amino acids long. Here the CDR3 reads CASSFRDSGDGYTF. Here the CDR3 DNA reads TGTGCCAGCAGCTTCCGGGATTCGGGCGATGGCTACACCTTC.

Concerning this clonotype itself: A read error may be the cause here, since a much bigger clone is one base away. This sequence joins TRBV7-9 and TRBJ2-5; D unresolved. The CDR3 runs 11 residues. V lost 1 base and J lost 6, with 3 bases in between. The germline gives CDR1 SEHNR, CDR2 FQNEAQ (reference sequence). As DNA, the CDR3 is TGTGCCAGCAGCTTAGATCAGACCCAGTACTTC. Translated, it gives CASSLDQTQYF.